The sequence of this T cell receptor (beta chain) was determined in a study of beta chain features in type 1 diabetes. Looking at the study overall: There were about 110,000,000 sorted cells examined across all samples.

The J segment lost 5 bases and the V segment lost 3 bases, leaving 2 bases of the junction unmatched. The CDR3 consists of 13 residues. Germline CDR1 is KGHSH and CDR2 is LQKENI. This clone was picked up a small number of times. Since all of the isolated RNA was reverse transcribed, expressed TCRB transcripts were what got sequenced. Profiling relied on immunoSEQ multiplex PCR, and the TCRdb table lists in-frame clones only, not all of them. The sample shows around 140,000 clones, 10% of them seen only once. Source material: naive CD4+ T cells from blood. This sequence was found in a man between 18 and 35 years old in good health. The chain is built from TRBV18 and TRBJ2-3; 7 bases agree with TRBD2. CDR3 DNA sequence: TGTGCCAGCTCACCCGGACTAGTAGATACGCAGTATTTT. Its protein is CASSPGLVDTQYF.